The present T cell receptor beta chain was sequenced within a study of blood T cell repertoires in COVID-19. Study-level background: Acute and convalescent COVID-19 specimens originated in the United States, Italy and Spain. Nucleic acid was either cDNA or gDNA, and it came from T cells, B-cell-depleted T cells, or PBMCs.

This clone was detected only once. The study drew participants aged roughly 18 to 95 years from fewer than 30 US areas. How the authors handled the data: Quantification of nucleated cells was approximated via reference gene primer amplification. Assay: immunoSEQ multiplex PCR; the TCRdb copy retains only in-frame clones and omits some. That table supplies the V and J calls and clone size; D and trimming were determined from the DNA. The sample has some 320,000 clones, about nine tenths seen once. Sequences were obtained from PBMCs or T cells enriched from blood (not recorded which). The receptor comes from a woman aged 50 to 60 who had been exposed to COVID-19.

In DNA, the CDR3 is TGCGCCAGCAGCCCAGCCAGGGATATGAACACTGAAGCTTTCTTT. Its translation is CASSPARDMNTEAFF. The chain has TRBV4-1 and TRBJ1-1; TRBD1 might be the D (5 bases). This CDR3 has 15 residues. CDR1 and CDR2 (germline): MGHRA, YSYEKL. Trimming stripped 4 bases from V and 0 bases from J, with 12 bases between.